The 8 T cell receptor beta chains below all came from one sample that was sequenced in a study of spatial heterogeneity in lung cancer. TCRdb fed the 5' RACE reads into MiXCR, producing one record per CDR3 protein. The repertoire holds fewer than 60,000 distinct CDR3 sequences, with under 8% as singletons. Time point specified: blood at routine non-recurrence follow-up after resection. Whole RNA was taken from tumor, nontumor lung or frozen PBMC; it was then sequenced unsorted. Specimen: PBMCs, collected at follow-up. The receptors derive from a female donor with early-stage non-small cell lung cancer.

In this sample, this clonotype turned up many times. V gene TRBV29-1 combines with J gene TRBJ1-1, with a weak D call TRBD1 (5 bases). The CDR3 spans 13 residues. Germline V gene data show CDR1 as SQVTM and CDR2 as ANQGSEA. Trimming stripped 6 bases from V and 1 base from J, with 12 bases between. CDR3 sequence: CSVGTPSNTEAFF. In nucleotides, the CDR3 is TGCAGCGTCGGGACGCCGTCGAACACTGAAGCTTTCTTT.

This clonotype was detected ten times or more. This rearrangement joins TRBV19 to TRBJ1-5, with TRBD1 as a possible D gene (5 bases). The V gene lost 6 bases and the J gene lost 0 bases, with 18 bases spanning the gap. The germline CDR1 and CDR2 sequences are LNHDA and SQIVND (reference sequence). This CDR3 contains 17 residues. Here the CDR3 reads CASSLSLDSTSNQPQHF. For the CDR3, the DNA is TGTGCCAGTAGCCTTTCCTTAGACAGCACTAGCAATCAGCCCCAGCATTTT.

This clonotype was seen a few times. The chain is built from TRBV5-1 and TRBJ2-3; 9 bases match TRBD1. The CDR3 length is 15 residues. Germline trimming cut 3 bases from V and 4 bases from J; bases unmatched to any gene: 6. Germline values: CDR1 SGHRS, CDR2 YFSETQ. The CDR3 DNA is TGCGCCAGCAGCTATCCGACAGGGGGAGCAGATACGCAGTATTTT. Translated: CASSYPTGGADTQYF.

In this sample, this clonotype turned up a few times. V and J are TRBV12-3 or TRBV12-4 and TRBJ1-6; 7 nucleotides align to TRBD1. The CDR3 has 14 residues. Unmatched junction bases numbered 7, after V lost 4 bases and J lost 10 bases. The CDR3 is CASSSYRDSSPLHF. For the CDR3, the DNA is TGTGCCAGCAGTTCATATCGGGACAGCTCACCCCTCCACTTT.

The CDR3, as DNA: TGTGCCAGCAGCCAGGGAATTAGGACTCAGCCCCAGCATTTT. Residues: CASSQGIRTQPQHF. V usage is TRBV2 and J usage is TRBJ1-5; D might be TRBD1 (5 bases). Germline-derived CDR1 and CDR2 are SNHLY and FYNNEI. This CDR3 has 14 residues. The V gene lost 6 bases and the J gene lost 6 bases, with 15 bases spanning the gap.

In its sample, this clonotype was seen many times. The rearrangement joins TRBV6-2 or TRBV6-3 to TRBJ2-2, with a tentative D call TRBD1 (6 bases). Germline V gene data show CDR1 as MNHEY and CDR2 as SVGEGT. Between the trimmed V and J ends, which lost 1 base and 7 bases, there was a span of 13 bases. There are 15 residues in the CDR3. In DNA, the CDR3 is TGTGCCAGCAGTTACTTGTTGGGGGCTGACGGGGAGCTGTTTTTT. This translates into CASSYLLGADGELFF.

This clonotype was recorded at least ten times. In DNA, the CDR3 is TGCAGCGGTCAGGCAGGGGGGAGGTACGAGCAGTACTTC. Its translation: CSGQAGGRYEQYF. The chain recombines TRBV29-1 with TRBJ2-7; TRBD1 is a possible D gene (7 bases). V was cut by 7 bases and J by 4 bases, with 17 bases left in between. Germline CDR1 reads SQVTM; CDR2 reads ANQGSEA. The length of the CDR3 is 13 residues.

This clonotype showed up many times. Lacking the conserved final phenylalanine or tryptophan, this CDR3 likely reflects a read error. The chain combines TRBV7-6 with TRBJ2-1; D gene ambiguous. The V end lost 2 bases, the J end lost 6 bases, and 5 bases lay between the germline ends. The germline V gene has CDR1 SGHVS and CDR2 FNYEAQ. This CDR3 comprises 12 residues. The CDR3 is CASSLYSNEQFL. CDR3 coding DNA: TGTGCCAGCAGCTTATACTCCAATGAGCAGTTCCTC.